Below are 25 T cell receptor beta chains sequenced from a single sample in a study of T-cell memory formation after mild COVID-19. TCRdb recomputed calls from the 5' RACE reads with MiXCR, one row per CDR3 protein. The sample holds over 400,000 distinct CDR3 sequences, 23% seen once. Input material: PBMCs or a T cell subset sorted from them (not recorded which). All receptors come from an adult woman who had mild COVID-19 (a few samples of this study predate the infection). Cell type and time point are not known.

This chain connects TRBV6-5 to TRBJ2-3; D unresolved. The CDR3 has 13 residues. Trimming took 4 bases from V and 4 from J, leaving 9 bases between them. Per the germline V gene, CDR1 is MNHEY and CDR2 is SVGAGI. The CDR3 nucleotides are TGTGCCAGCAGTTTGGGGTTTCCAGATACGCAGTATTTT. This translates into CASSLGFPDTQYF.

CDR3 nucleotides: TGTGCCACCAGTGTTGGAGCGGGAGGGCCGCGGGAGCAGTTCTTC. Translated, it gives CATSVGAGGPREQFF. The chain uses TRBV24-1 and TRBJ2-1; 10 nucleotides match TRBD2. Per the germline V gene, CDR1 is KGHDR and CDR2 is SFDVKD. This CDR3 has 15 amino acids. Germline trimming cut 5 bases from V and 10 bases from J; bases unmatched to any gene: 10.

This clonotype was seen a handful of times. In DNA form, the CDR3 reads TGTGCCAGCAGTAGGGCAGGCCCAGCGAACACTGAAGCTTTCTTT. Protein sequence: CASSRAGPANTEAFF. The chain joins TRBV25-1 to TRBJ1-1, with D uncertain. The CDR3 sequence is 15 residues long. V shed 5 bases and J shed 1 base, with 14 bases lying between them. Germline assignment: CDR1 MGHDK and CDR2 SYGVNS.

The V call is TRBV30, the J call TRBJ1-2; D remains ambiguous. Germline CDR1 GTSNPN, CDR2 SVGIG (reference sequence). Between the trimmed V and J ends, which lost 0 bases and 8 bases, there was a span of 13 bases. There are 13 residues in the CDR3. The CDR3 loop is CAWSVVGDEGYTF. The CDR3 DNA sequence: TGTGCCTGGAGTGTCGTCGGGGATGAAGGCTACACCTTC.

The V gene is TRBV30, the J gene TRBJ1-5; no clear D gene. This CDR3 is 13 amino acids long. The germline gives CDR1 GTSNPN, CDR2 SVGIG (reference sequence). The germline V and J ends were trimmed by 0 bases and 6 bases, with 9 bases remaining between them. CDR3 nucleotide sequence: TGTGCCTGGAGTGTACTAGAGGGTCAGCCCCAGCATTTT. It specifies CAWSVLEGQPQHF.

This clonotype was seen only a few times. The genes are TRBV12-3 or TRBV12-4 and TRBJ2-5; 11 bases line up with TRBD2. J was trimmed by 3 bases and V by 5 bases; bases with no gene match: 8. The CDR3 is 16 amino acids. In DNA form, the CDR3 reads TGTGCCAGCAGTCAAGGTCCGGGACTAGCGGAAGAGACCCAGTACTTC. Amino acids: CASSQGPGLAEETQYF.

This clonotype was observed a handful of times. V and J are TRBV5-6 and TRBJ2-4; TRBD2 matches at 7 bases. V dropped 0 bases and J dropped 7; count of bases not matched to a gene: 1. This CDR3 has 13 residues. Germline CDR1 and CDR2: SGHDT and YYEEEE. The CDR3 DNA follows: TGTGCCAGCAGCTTGGAGCGGGGTAACATTCAGTACTTC. It translates to CASSLERGNIQYF.

The chain has TRBV12-3 or TRBV12-4 and TRBJ2-1; D tentatively fits TRBD1 or TRBD2 (5 bases each). V lost 7 bases, J lost 6 bases, and 22 bases lay in between. There are 16 residues in the CDR3. The CDR3 is CASTQLGAEDPNEQFF. CDR3 DNA: TGTGCCAGCACACAACTCGGGGCCGAGGACCCCAATGAGCAGTTCTTC.

With respect to this clonotype: One end of the junction varies from germline; a read error may be responsible. The CDR3 DNA is TGTGCCACAAGTGATTTGAAGGCTAGCGGGATCGACACCGGGGAGCTGTTTTTT. Translation: CATSDLKASGIDTGELFF. The chain uses TRBV24-1 and TRBJ2-2; 9 bases align to TRBD2. This CDR3 is built from 18 residues. Germline lookup yields CDR1 KGHDR and CDR2 SFDVKD.

The chain recombines TRBV30 with TRBJ2-7; D may be TRBD1 (6 bases). Trimming removed 3 bases from V and 3 bases from J, with 12 bases in between. The germline V gene encodes CDR1 GTSNPN and CDR2 SVGIG (reference sequence). The CDR3 has 13 residues. In DNA form, the CDR3 reads TGTGCCTGGAGCCAGGACAGAGTCTACGAGCAGTACTTC. Its translation: CAWSQDRVYEQYF.

This clonotype was seen many times. The J gene is TRBJ2-3, the V gene TRBV5-1; 9 positions match TRBD2. From germline, CDR1 is SGHRS and CDR2 YFSETQ. This CDR3 spans 16 amino acids. Trimming took 5 bases from V and 4 from J; bases not matched to a gene: 11. In nucleotides, the CDR3 is TGCGCCAGCAGTAAGGTAGCGGGAGAGGTGGCAGATACGCAGTATTTT. This gives the protein CASSKVAGEVADTQYF.

This clonotype showed up many times. Its ends do not fully match the called genes, so a read error is possible. The genes are TRBV5-1 and TRBJ1-1; D possibly corresponds to TRBD1 (6 bases). In germline, CDR1 is SGHRS, CDR2 YFSETQ. This CDR3 contains 13 residues. CDR3 in DNA: TGTGCCAGCAGCTTGGACAGGAACACTGAAGCTTTCTTT. It specifies CASSLDRNTEAFF.

This clonotype was counted a few times. CDR3 loop: CASSEWAGNTEAFF. The CDR3 coding sequence is TGTGCCAGCAGTGAATGGGCGGGGAACACTGAAGCTTTCTTT. The chain links TRBV25-1 to TRBJ1-1; no firm D call. Germline assignment: CDR1 MGHDK and CDR2 SYGVNS. CDR3 length: 14 amino acids. The V gene lost 1 base and the J gene lost 1 base, with 7 bases spanning the gap. The full variable domain, its missing parts supplied by reference TRBV25-1 and TRBJ1-1, is EADIYQTPRYLVIGTGKKITLECSQTMGHDKMYWYQQDPGMELHLIHYSYGVNSTEKGDLSSESTVSRIRTEHFPLTLESARPSHTSQYLCASSEWAGNTEAFFGQGTRLTVV.

There are a few counts of this clonotype. The rearrangement links TRBV7-2 to TRBJ2-3; 8 bases fit TRBD2. Germline CDR1 and CDR2: SGHTA and FQGNSA. The CDR3 spans 17 residues. J lost 1 base, V lost 1 base, and 7 bases had no gene match. In DNA form, the CDR3 reads TGTGCCAGCAGCTTAGTCGGGCGGGAGGAAGGCACAGATACGCAGTATTTT. Its translation: CASSLVGREEGTDTQYF.

This clonotype was seen more than once but under ten times. The chain employs TRBV5-5 and TRBJ2-3; no definite D call. The CDR3 extends over 15 amino acids. The germline V gene encodes CDR1 SGHKS and CDR2 YYEKEE (reference sequence). V was trimmed by 0 bases and J by 0 bases, leaving 8 bases between them. CDR3 amino acids: CASSLVYTSTDTQYF. The CDR3 DNA is TGTGCCAGCAGCTTGGTATACACTAGCACAGATACGCAGTATTTT.

The chain couples TRBV18 to TRBJ2-7; no reliable D call. Trimming removed 1 base at V and 5 bases at J, with 9 bases between. The CDR3 loop spans 13 amino acids. Germline-derived CDR1 and CDR2 are KGHSH and LQKENI. The CDR3 is CASSPQGYDEQYF. The CDR3 bases are TGTGCCAGCTCACCACAGGGTTACGACGAGCAGTACTTC.

The chain links TRBV20-1 to TRBJ2-7; D is uncertain. V was shortened by 0 bases and J by 2 bases, with 11 bases between the two germline ends. This CDR3 is 14 amino acids long. Germline CDR1 and CDR2: DFQATT and SNEGSKA (reference sequence). CDR3 bases: TGCAGTGCTAGAGATATGACGCCGCCCTACGAGCAGTACTTC. Amino acids: CSARDMTPPYEQYF.

This clonotype was seen more than once but under ten times. The chain recombines TRBV20-1 with TRBJ2-3; 11 bases are shared with TRBD2. With 0 bases clipped from V and 3 bases from J, the junction kept 11 bases outside the gene matches. This CDR3 is built from 18 residues. Per germline, CDR1 DFQATT and CDR2 SNEGSKA (reference sequence). The CDR3 sequence is CSARDRLAGGVRTDTQYF. CDR3 in DNA: TGCAGTGCTAGAGATCGCCTAGCGGGGGGAGTCAGGACAGATACGCAGTATTTT.

The chain recombines TRBV18 with TRBJ1-1; tentative D call: TRBD1 (6 bases). The CDR3 has 13 residues. Trimming removed 5 bases from V and 3 bases from J, with 10 bases in between. Germline CDR1 is KGHSH and CDR2 is LQKENI. The CDR3 sequence is CASSIGGYTEAFF. The CDR3 bases are TGTGCCAGCTCAATAGGGGGGTACACTGAAGCTTTCTTT. Full variable domain (missing parts from reference TRBV18 and TRBJ1-1): NAGVMQNPRHLVRRRGQEARLRCSPMKGHSHVYWYRQLPEEGLKFMVYLQKENIIDESGMPKERFSAEFPKEGPSILRIQQVVRGDSAAYFCASSIGGYTEAFFGQGTRLTVV.

The rearrangement joins TRBV24-1 to TRBJ2-1, with a tentative D call TRBD1 (5 bases). V lost 5 bases and J 9 bases, leaving 19 bases between the germline ends. The germline gives CDR1 KGHDR, CDR2 SFDVKD. This CDR3 contains 15 residues. Here the CDR3 reads CATSARAGPQGEQFF. The CDR3 bases are TGTGCCACCAGTGCCAGGGCTGGACCCCAGGGTGAGCAGTTCTTC.

This clonotype was detected a few times. V gene TRBV6-6 combines with J gene TRBJ2-5, with TRBD2 matching over 10 bases. Germline CDR1 is MNHNY and CDR2 is SVGAGI (reference sequence). The length of the CDR3 is 15 residues. Germline trimming cut 2 bases from V and 3 bases from J; bases unmatched to any gene: 3. The CDR3 DNA follows: TGTGCCAGCAGTTACCCAAGCGGGAGGGAAGAGACCCAGTACTTC. Encoded protein: CASSYPSGREETQYF.

The CDR3 protein is CASTMIRGSGQPQHF. CDR3 coding DNA: TGTGCCAGCACCATGATCAGGGGGTCGGGGCAGCCCCAGCATTTT. This chain connects TRBV7-2 to TRBJ1-5; 7 bases are shared with TRBD1. V lost 7 bases and J lost 7; bases outside the gene matches: 13. This CDR3 spans 15 amino acids. The germline CDR1 and CDR2 sequences are SGHTA and FQGNSA. The full variable domain, rest sourced from reference TRBV7-2 and TRBJ1-5, is GAGVSQSPSNKVTEKGKDVELRCDPISGHTALYWYRQSLGQGLEFLIYFQGNSAPDKSGLPSDRFSAERTGGSVSTLTIQRTQQEDSAVYLCASTMIRGSGQPQHFGDGTRLSIL.

The V gene is TRBV10-3, the J gene TRBJ2-1, with TRBD2 identical over 7 bases. With V trimmed by 5 bases and J by 9 bases, 7 bases remained unmatched. This CDR3 region has 13 residues. Germline lookup yields CDR1 ENHRY and CDR2 SYGVKD. CDR3 in amino acids: CAISSGTTGEQFF. As DNA, the CDR3 is TGTGCCATCAGTTCCGGGACTACGGGTGAGCAGTTCTTC.

V is TRBV27 and J is TRBJ2-3; the match to TRBD1 covers 8 bases. The CDR3 is 16 amino acids. CDR1 MNHEY and CDR2 SMNVEV come from the germline V gene (reference sequence). Unmatched junction bases numbered 7, after V lost 3 bases and J lost 2 bases. CDR3 sequence: CASSFRGLTVTDTQYF. The DNA for the CDR3 is TGTGCCAGCAGTTTCAGGGGGCTTACCGTCACAGATACGCAGTATTTT.

The chain links TRBV20-1 to TRBJ2-7, with TRBD1 matching over 11 bases. The CDR3 is 12 amino acids. V lost 5 bases and J lost 5; bases outside the gene matches: 2. Germline loops: CDR1 DFQATT, CDR2 SNEGSKA (reference sequence). The CDR3 sequence is CSAQGQGDEQYF. CDR3 bases: TGCAGTGCTCAGGGACAGGGGGACGAGCAGTACTTC.